The 6 T cell receptor beta chains below were found in one sample sequenced in a study of cytomegalovirus exposure and HLA in healthy donors (dated by TCRdb to about 2017). The library came from the immunoSEQ multiplex PCR assay. For the multiplex PCR, a mixture combining 60 forward primers for TCR Vbeta segments and 13 reverse primers for TCR Jbeta segments was used. Not all clones reach the TCRdb copy of this immuneACCESS table, which keeps in-frame sequences only. Checked studies attribute under half of the gap to unresolved V genes and leave the rest unexplained. The sample includes about 110,000 clones, with around 77% observed a single time. The biggest ten clones account for about 2% of the sample. Sequencing was performed on PBMCs. These receptors came from a man aged 18-30 years in good health and CMV-seronegative.

This clone occurred a few times. This sequence joins TRBV5-6 and TRBJ2-2; TRBD1 matches at 9 bases. With V trimmed by 4 bases and J by 7 bases, 8 bases remained unmatched. The V gene's germline CDR1 is SGHDT and CDR2 YYEEEE. This CDR3 contains 15 residues. DNA for the CDR3: TGTGCCAGCAGCAAGAGACAGGGGGGTAGCGGGGAGCTGTTTTTT. This codes for CASSKRQGGSGELFF.

The sample holds a few counts of this clone. This chain joins TRBV7-2 and TRBJ1-1; D is unclear. The CDR3 spans 16 residues. Trimming removed 4 bases at V and 1 base at J, with 16 bases between. From germline, CDR1 is SGHTA and CDR2 FQGNSA. The CDR3 DNA reads as TGTGCCAGCAGCTCCACCCCACAATCTCCGAACACTGAAGCTTTCTTT. This encodes CASSSTPQSPNTEAFF.

The CDR3 DNA reads as TGTGCCAGCAGCCCCTCAGGGGTAGCCAAAAACATTCAGTACTTC. Translated: CASSPSGVAKNIQYF. This chain links TRBV5-4 with TRBJ2-4; possible D gene TRBD1, 6 bases. The CDR3 totals 15 residues. Germline CDR1 and CDR2: SGHNT and YYREEE (reference sequence). V was shortened by 4 bases and J by 0 bases, with 11 bases between the two germline ends.

CDR3 nucleotide sequence: TGTGCCAGCAGCGCCAGGGACAGTCTCGCCTACGAGCAGTACTTC. Translated, it gives CASSARDSLAYEQYF. The gene calls are TRBV7-9 and TRBJ2-7, with TRBD1 matching over 7 bases. Looked up from germline, CDR1 is SEHNR and CDR2 is FQNEAQ (reference sequence). The CDR3 has 15 residues. V lost 5 bases and J lost 2; bases outside the gene matches: 9.

The chain has TRBV6-5 and TRBJ1-1, with TRBD1 as a possible D gene (6 bases). Germline CDR1 MNHEY, CDR2 SVGAGI. CDR3 length: 12 residues. V shed 4 bases and J shed 12 bases, with 15 bases lying between them. CDR3 DNA sequence: TGTGCCAGCAGTTCCGTGGACAGTCGGACTTTCTTT. It encodes CASSSVDSRTFF.

This chain joins TRBV6-5 and TRBJ1-1; the match to TRBD1 covers 8 bases. Germline V gene sequence: CDR1 MNHEY, CDR2 SVGAGI. V lost 2 bases, J lost 4 bases, and 6 bases stayed unmatched. CDR3 length equals 15 residues. The CDR3 sequence is CASSYGQGGSTEAFF. In DNA, the CDR3 is TGTGCCAGCAGTTACGGACAGGGAGGAAGCACTGAAGCTTTCTTT.